These 22 T cell receptor beta chains were all obtained from the same sample, sequenced in a study of cytomegalovirus exposure and HLA in healthy donors. The study ran its PCR with 60 Vbeta and 13 Jbeta primers. Sequencing used immunoSEQ multiplex PCR; TCRdb keeps in-frame clones, though not all of them. Its clone listing holds around 120,000 clones. Sequenced material: PBMCs. These receptors came from a man between 18 and 35 years old in good health and CMV-seronegative.

The chain couples TRBV1 to TRBJ1-6; the table's D call, TRBD1, was not checked against the DNA. TRBV1 represents a pseudogene. The CDR3 totals 19 residues. For the CDR3, the DNA is TGCACCAGCAGCCAAGAGATCGGGGGACAGTTAGTGTTCGGTTCACCCCTCCACTTT. Its protein is CTSSQEIGGQLVFGSPLHF.

The chain combines TRBV2 with TRBJ1-2; the D is unclear. The CDR3 loop spans 8 amino acids. Per germline, CDR1 SNHLY and CDR2 FYNNEI. In DNA form, the CDR3 reads TGTGTTCGTAATGGCTACACCTTC. Protein product: CVRNGYTF.

The CDR3 spells CASTLERQSSGNTIYF. The CDR3 DNA reads TGTGCCAGCACCCTGGAAAGACAGAGCTCTGGAAACACCATATATTTT. This chain joins TRBV21-1 and TRBJ1-3; the D segment call TRBD1 is taken from the table without a DNA check. TRBV21-1 is classified as a pseudogene. This CDR3 comprises 16 residues.

The V and J genes are TRBV15 and TRBJ2-7, with D maybe TRBD2 (7 bases). The length of the CDR3 is 15 residues. Trimming removed 3 bases at V and 4 bases at J, with 16 bases between. Germline V lookup: CDR1 LNHNV, CDR2 YYDKDF (reference sequence). The chain's CDR3 is CATSRTGGPTYEQYF. The CDR3 DNA reads TGTGCCACCAGCAGGACCGGGGGGCCTACGTACGAGCAGTACTTC.

Written as DNA, the CDR3 is TGTGCCAGTAGCGACAGGGGGCATGGTAATAATTCACCCCTCCACTTT. It is translated as CASSDRGHGNNSPLHF. The chain is built from TRBV19 and TRBJ1-6; 10 bases match TRBD1. This CDR3 spans 16 amino acids. Germline assignment: CDR1 LNHDA and CDR2 SQIVND (reference sequence). V shed 6 bases, J shed 5 bases, and the junction held 7 bases outside the gene matches.

This rearrangement joins TRBV5-4 to TRBJ2-5, with D perhaps TRBD1 (6 bases). V was shortened by 6 bases and J by 4 bases, with 13 bases between the two germline ends. This CDR3 is built from 13 residues. The V gene's germline CDR1 is SGHNT and CDR2 YYREEE (reference sequence). CDR3 DNA sequence: TGTGCCAGCACCGACAGGCGACGAGAGACCCAGTACTTC. It codes for CASTDRRRETQYF.

This chain connects TRBV27 to TRBJ2-7; TRBD2 aligns across 8 bases. Germline-derived CDR1 and CDR2 are MNHEY and SMNVEV (reference sequence). The V gene end was trimmed by 8 bases and the J gene end by 0 bases; junction bases not matched to a gene: 6. This CDR3 contains 14 residues. The CDR3 DNA sequence: TGTGCCAGCTCCCCGGGGGGGAGCTCCTACGAGCAGTACTTC. Translation: CASSPGGSSYEQYF.

CDR3 residues: CASSLAAGPYEQYF. The DNA for the CDR3 is TGCGCCAGCAGCTTGGCGGCAGGTCCCTACGAGCAGTACTTC. This sequence joins TRBV5-1 and TRBJ2-7; unclear D gene. CDR3 size: 14 residues. CDR1 and CDR2 (germline): SGHRS, YFSETQ. Between the trimmed V and J ends, which lost 0 bases and 2 bases, there was a span of 9 bases.

V gene TRBV5-6 combines with J gene TRBJ2-1; TRBD2 matches at 8 bases. Germline V gene lookup returns CDR1 SGHDT and CDR2 YYEEEE. The CDR3 has 15 residues. Trimming took 2 bases from V and 10 from J; bases not matched to a gene: 11. The CDR3 protein is CASSFRGGARGEQFF. DNA of the CDR3: TGTGCCAGCAGCTTTCGGGGGGGCGCGAGGGGGGAGCAGTTCTTC.

The V and J genes are TRBV5-4 and TRBJ1-4; D is possibly TRBD1 (6 bases). Deletions cut 4 bases from V and 8 bases from J, with 15 bases between. This CDR3 spans 14 amino acids. Germline CDR1 is SGHNT and CDR2 is YYREEE (reference sequence). The CDR3 sequence: CASSRDRRGEKLFF. The CDR3 nucleotides read TGTGCCAGCAGCCGAGACAGGAGAGGGGAAAAACTGTTTTTT.

CDR3 sequence: CASRRRAGALTDTQYF. The CDR3 nucleotides read TGCGCCAGCAGGAGAAGAGCGGGGGCCCTCACAGATACGCAGTATTTT. The rearrangement joins TRBV5-1 to TRBJ2-3; TRBD2 matches at 8 bases. With 5 bases clipped from V and 2 bases from J, the junction kept 10 bases outside the gene matches. CDR3 length: 16 residues. Germline values: CDR1 SGHRS, CDR2 YFSETQ.

The V gene is TRBV5-1, the J gene TRBJ2-7; the match to TRBD1 covers 8 bases. With V trimmed by 0 bases and J by 3 bases, 2 bases remained unmatched. This CDR3 has 14 residues. The germline V gene encodes CDR1 SGHRS and CDR2 YFSETQ. The CDR3 sequence is CASSLGQGNYEQYF. CDR3 in DNA: TGCGCCAGCAGCTTGGGACAGGGGAACTACGAGCAGTACTTC.

The gene calls are TRBV9 and TRBJ2-2; D perhaps matches TRBD2 (5 bases). V was clipped by 3 bases and J by 4 bases, with 16 bases between them. Looked up from germline, CDR1 is SGDLS and CDR2 is YYNGEE. The CDR3 has 16 residues. The CDR3 region is CASSERGKGGTGELFF. CDR3 nucleotide sequence: TGTGCCAGCAGCGAAAGAGGGAAAGGCGGCACCGGGGAGCTGTTTTTT. Full variable domain (rest looked up from reference TRBV9 and TRBJ2-2): DSGVTQTPKHLITATGQRVTLRCSPRSGDLSVYWYQQSLDQGLQFLIQYYNGEERAKGNILERFSAQQFPDLHSELNLSSLELGDSALYFCASSERGKGGTGELFFGEGSRLTVL.

For the CDR3, the DNA is TGTGCCTGGAGACAGGGGGCGCAAGGAAACACCATATATTTT. It specifies CAWRQGAQGNTIYF. This sequence joins TRBV30 and TRBJ1-3; 9 bases align to TRBD1. This CDR3 contains 14 residues. The J segment lost 4 bases and the V segment lost 3 bases, leaving 4 bases of the junction unmatched. Germline CDR1 reads GTSNPN; CDR2 reads SVGIG (reference sequence).

The chain joins TRBV5-5 to TRBJ1-2; no clear D gene. CDR1 is SGHKS, CDR2 YYEKEE, per germline (reference sequence). This CDR3 region has 15 residues. V was shortened by 2 bases and J by 0 bases, with 11 bases between the two germline ends. This chain's CDR3 is CASSFGNRSNYGYTF. In nucleotides, the CDR3 is TGTGCCAGCAGCTTTGGCAACAGATCTAACTATGGCTACACCTTC.

The rearrangement links TRBV11-2 to TRBJ2-1; 10 bases are shared with TRBD2. Germline-derived CDR1 and CDR2 are SGHAT and FQNNGV. The CDR3 loop spans 16 amino acids. V shed 4 bases and J 3 bases; nucleotides not matched to a gene: 6. CDR3 in amino acids: CASSSSGRAVYNEQFF. Written as DNA, the CDR3 is TGTGCCAGCAGCTCCAGCGGGAGGGCCGTCTACAATGAGCAGTTCTTC. Variable domain in full (rest from reference TRBV11-2 and TRBJ2-1): EAGVAQSPRYKIIEKRQSVAFWCNPISGHATLYWYQQILGQGPKLLIQFQNNGVVDDSQLPKDRFSAERLKGVDSTLKIQPAKLEDSAVYLCASSSSGRAVYNEQFFGPGTRLTVL.

This chain connects TRBV9 to TRBJ1-2, with 7 positions matching TRBD1. V was clipped by 4 bases and J by 4 bases; unmatched bases: 4. CDR1 SGDLS and CDR2 YYNGEE come from the germline V gene. The CDR3 runs 13 residues. DNA of the CDR3: TGTGCCAGCAGCATGGGACAGACCTATGGCTACACCTTC. Translation: CASSMGQTYGYTF.

This rearrangement joins TRBV27 to TRBJ2-7, with 7 bases matching TRBD1. The germline gives CDR1 MNHEY, CDR2 SMNVEV (reference sequence). Trimming cost V 4 bases and J 2 bases; bases outside gene matches: 5. The CDR3 has 14 amino acids. The CDR3 reads CASSWGQPAYEQYF. CDR3 DNA: TGTGCCAGCAGTTGGGGACAGCCAGCCTACGAGCAGTACTTC.

The chain combines TRBV19 with TRBJ1-4, with D perhaps TRBD1 (5 bases). V dropped 6 bases and J dropped 8 bases, with 19 bases sitting between them. The CDR3 length is 15 residues. Germline V lookup: CDR1 LNHDA, CDR2 SQIVND (reference sequence). CDR3 bases: TGTGCCAGTAGCCGACCCAGGGATTTAGAAGAAAAACTGTTTTTT. This codes for CASSRPRDLEEKLFF.

The chain uses TRBV11-3 and TRBJ2-6, with 7 bases that match TRBD1. Trimming at V came to 4 bases and at J to 12 bases, leaving 3 bases not matched to a gene. The length of the CDR3 is 12 residues. Germline V gene sequence: CDR1 SGHNT, CDR2 YENEEA. The chain's CDR3 is CASSSRQGVLTF. CDR3 sequence (DNA): TGTGCCAGCAGCTCCCGACAGGGCGTCCTGACTTTC. The whole variable domain, remainder taken from reference TRBV11-3 and TRBJ2-6, is EAGVVQSPRYKIIEKKQPVAFWCNPISGHNTLYWYLQNLGQGPELLIRYENEEAVDDSQLPKDRFSAERLKGVDSTLKIQPAELGDSAVYLCASSSRQGVLTFGAGSRLTVL.

This chain joins TRBV7-3 and TRBJ2-3; no reliable D call. The CDR3 covers 15 residues. From germline, CDR1 is SGHTA and CDR2 FQGTGA. Trimming removed 5 bases from V and 5 bases from J, with 17 bases in between. CDR3 DNA sequence: TGTGCCAGCAGCCCGGCGGCCGAATTGGGAGATACGCAGTATTTT. Protein sequence: CASSPAAELGDTQYF.

The rearrangement uses TRBV28 and TRBJ1-1; D uncertain. Trimming removed 5 bases from V and 3 bases from J, with 13 bases in between. The germline V gene has CDR1 MDHEN and CDR2 SYDVKM. CDR3 length: 14 amino acids. CDR3 in DNA: TGTGCCAGCAGTACCCTCTCTATGTACACTGAAGCTTTCTTT. Translated: CASSTLSMYTEAFF.